The TCR beta chain described here comes from a study of blood T cell repertoires in COVID-19 (dated by TCRdb to between 2020 and 2021). Regarding the study in general: Samples from collaborators originated in the United States, Italy and Spain and spanned both the acute and convalescent phases of COVID-19. The material from the prospective study consisted of cDNA or gDNA derived from T cells, B-cell-depleted T cells, or PBMCs. Subjects who had been exposed to COVID-19, were actively infected with it, or had recovered from it provided the deeply sampled blood TCRbeta repertoires that made up the dataset. The repertoires were released in a freely available public database intended as a resource for research on the immune response to SARS-CoV-2. The samples were drawn from the first 160 participants of the ongoing ImmuneRACE study and from 950 to 1,500 subjects provided by 6 global collaborators. A de-identified subject ID, COVID-19 status, age in years and sex were almost always included in the sample metadata. Where HLA class I and class II types were available, the types were taken from metadata supplied by the sample provider, not from assay-based typing.

The immunoSEQ Assay, a bias-controlled multiplex PCR, was used to amplify TCRbeta CDR3 regions from genomic DNA. Processing in the source paper ran as follows. The number of nucleated cells in each sample was estimated by amplification of reference gene primers within the assay. Sequence reads were collapsed and filtered to measure the absolute abundance of every unique TCRbeta CDR3 rearrangement. Productive Simpson clonality was computed per sample as the square root of Simpson's diversity index over productive rearrangements. Sourced from immuneACCESS, this table was stored by TCRdb with only in-frame sequences that have V and J called. A share of the clones is absent; for the studies checked, an unresolved V gene accounts for under half, and the remainder has no known explanation. V and J calls and clone size are those listed in that table; D and trimming were worked out from the DNA. The sample table shows about 170,000 clones, and 86% are seen once. The ten biggest clones cover around 3.3% of the sample.

The collaborating institutions used their own protocols to collect whole blood in K2EDTA tubes. For TCRbeta analysis, collaborators shipped samples in one of three forms: frozen whole blood, isolated PBMCs, or DNA extracted from either of those sample types. This clone was recorded once. Its antigen is currently not known. No base quality information exists; no much larger clone differs at one position. Study-level results and caveats: Clinical and demographic metadata were provided uncurated, with the amount varying by source and participant.

The germline V gene encodes CDR1 SEHNR and CDR2 FQNEAQ (reference sequence). The CDR3, cysteine through phenylalanine, is 15 amino acids long. The read is trimmed to its CDR3 DNA, 45 bases read in frame from base 1. Deletion took 5 bases off V and 3 bases off J, with a span of 14 bases between the germline ends. This receptor was taken from a man between 65 and 85 years old with acute or convalescent COVID-19. Input material: peripheral blood. The V and J genes are TRBV7-9 and TRBJ2-1, and possibly TRBD2, on 6 matching bases. In nucleotides, the sequence is TGTGCCAGCAGCGGGGGGAGCAGGGTCTACAATGAGCAGTTCTTC. This is translated as CASSGGSRVYNEQFF. Here the CDR3 is joined to the reference TRBV7-9 and TRBJ2-1 genes, and the full variable domain is: DTGVSQNPRHKITKRGQNVTFRCDPISEHNRLYWYRQTLGQGPEFLTYFQNEAQLEKSRLLSDRFSAERPKGSFSTLEIQRTEQGDSAMYLCASSGGSRVYNEQFFGPGTRLTVL.